This T cell receptor beta chain was captured in a study of blood T cell repertoires in COVID-19. Whole-study context: There were acute and convalescent COVID-19 samples, and they came from the United States, Italy and Spain. T cells, B-cell-depleted T cells, or PBMCs provided the cDNA or gDNA that served as material.

The CDR3 runs 14 residues. V shed 7 bases and J shed 1 base, with 13 bases lying between them. Germline loops: CDR1 LNHNV, CDR2 YYDKDF (reference sequence). Authors' analysis steps: Nucleated cell counts were estimated from reference gene primer amplification. Only in-frame clones appear in the TCRdb table, and some are missing; sequencing was by immunoSEQ multiplex PCR. V and J calls and clone size follow that table, whereas D and trimming were derived from the DNA. Of 50,000 or so clones listed, about 83% were seen once; the top ten hold approximately 25%. The sequenced sample consisted of peripheral blood. The source is a woman at least 80 years old with acute or convalescent COVID-19. The rearrangement joins TRBV15 to TRBJ1-2; D is perhaps TRBD1 (6 bases). CDR3: CATTKGQINYGYTF. Here the CDR3 DNA reads TGTGCCACCACTAAAGGACAGATTAACTATGGCTACACCTTC.